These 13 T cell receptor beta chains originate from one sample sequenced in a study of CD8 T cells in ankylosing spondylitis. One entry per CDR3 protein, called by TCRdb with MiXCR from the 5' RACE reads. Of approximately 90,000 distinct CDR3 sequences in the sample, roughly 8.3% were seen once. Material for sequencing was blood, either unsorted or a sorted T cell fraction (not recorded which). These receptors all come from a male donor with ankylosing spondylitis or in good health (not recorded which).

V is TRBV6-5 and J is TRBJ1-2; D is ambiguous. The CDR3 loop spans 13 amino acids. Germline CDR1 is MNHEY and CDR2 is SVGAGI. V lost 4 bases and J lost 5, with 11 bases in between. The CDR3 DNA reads TGTGCCAGCAGTTCCTCAGGCCCTTATGGCTACACCTTC. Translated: CASSSSGPYGYTF.

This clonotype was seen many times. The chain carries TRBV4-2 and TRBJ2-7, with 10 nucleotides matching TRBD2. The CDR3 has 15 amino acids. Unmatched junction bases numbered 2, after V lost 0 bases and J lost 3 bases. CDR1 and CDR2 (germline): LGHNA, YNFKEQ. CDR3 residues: CASSQEASGSYEQYF. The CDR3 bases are TGTGCCAGCAGCCAAGAAGCTAGCGGGAGCTACGAGCAGTACTTC.

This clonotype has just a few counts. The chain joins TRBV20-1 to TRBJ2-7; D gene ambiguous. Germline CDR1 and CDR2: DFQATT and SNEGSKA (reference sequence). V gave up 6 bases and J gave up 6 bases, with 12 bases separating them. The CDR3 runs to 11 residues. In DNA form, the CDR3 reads TGCAGTGCCTCGAGGTCGGGCGAGCAGTACTTC. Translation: CSASRSGEQYF.

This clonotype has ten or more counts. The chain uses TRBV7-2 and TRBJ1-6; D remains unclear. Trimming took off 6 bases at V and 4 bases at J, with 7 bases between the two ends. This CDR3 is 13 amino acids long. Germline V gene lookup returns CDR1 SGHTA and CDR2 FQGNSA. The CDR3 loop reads CASRPPYNSPLHF. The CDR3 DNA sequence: TGTGCCAGCAGGCCCCCGTATAATTCACCCCTCCACTTT.

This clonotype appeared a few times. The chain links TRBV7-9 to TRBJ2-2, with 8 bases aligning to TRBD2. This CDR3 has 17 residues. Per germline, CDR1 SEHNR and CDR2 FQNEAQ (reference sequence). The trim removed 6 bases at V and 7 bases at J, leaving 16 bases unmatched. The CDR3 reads CASRRVSAGELNGELFF. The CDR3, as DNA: TGTGCCAGCAGGAGGGTGTCAGCGGGAGAGTTGAACGGGGAGCTGTTTTTT.

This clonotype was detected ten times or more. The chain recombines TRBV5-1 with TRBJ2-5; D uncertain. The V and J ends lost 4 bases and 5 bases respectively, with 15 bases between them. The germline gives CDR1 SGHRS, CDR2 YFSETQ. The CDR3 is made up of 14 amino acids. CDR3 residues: CASSAGPWYETQYF. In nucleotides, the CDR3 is TGCGCCAGCAGCGCCGGGCCCTGGTACGAGACCCAGTACTTC.

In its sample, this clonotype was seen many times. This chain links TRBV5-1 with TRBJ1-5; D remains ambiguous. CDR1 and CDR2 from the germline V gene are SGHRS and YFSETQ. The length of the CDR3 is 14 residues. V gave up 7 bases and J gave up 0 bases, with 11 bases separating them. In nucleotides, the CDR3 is TGCGCCAGCTCGGACGGCTATAGCAATCAGCCCCAGCATTTT. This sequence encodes CASSDGYSNQPQHF.

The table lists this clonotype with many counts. CDR3 sequence: CSARNRGLNTEAFF. The CDR3 DNA follows: TGCAGTGCTAGAAACAGGGGTTTGAACACTGAAGCTTTCTTT. This chain uses TRBV20-1 with TRBJ1-1, with 7 positions matching TRBD1. V shed 2 bases and J 0 bases; nucleotides not matched to a gene: 3. In germline, CDR1 is DFQATT, CDR2 SNEGSKA (reference sequence). The CDR3 is made up of 14 amino acids.

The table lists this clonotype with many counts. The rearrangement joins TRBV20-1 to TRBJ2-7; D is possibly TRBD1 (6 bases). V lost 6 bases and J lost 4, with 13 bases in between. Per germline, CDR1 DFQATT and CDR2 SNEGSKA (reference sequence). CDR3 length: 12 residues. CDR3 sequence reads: CSALKQGYEQYF. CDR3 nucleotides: TGCAGTGCACTGAAACAGGGTTACGAGCAGTACTTC.

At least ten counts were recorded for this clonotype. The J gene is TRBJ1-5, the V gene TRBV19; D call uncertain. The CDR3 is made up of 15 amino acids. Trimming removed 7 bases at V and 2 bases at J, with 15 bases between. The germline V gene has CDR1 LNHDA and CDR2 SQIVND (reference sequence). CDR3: CASTDSRLRNQPQHF. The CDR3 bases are TGTGCCAGTACCGACTCTCGGTTGCGCAATCAGCCCCAGCATTTT.

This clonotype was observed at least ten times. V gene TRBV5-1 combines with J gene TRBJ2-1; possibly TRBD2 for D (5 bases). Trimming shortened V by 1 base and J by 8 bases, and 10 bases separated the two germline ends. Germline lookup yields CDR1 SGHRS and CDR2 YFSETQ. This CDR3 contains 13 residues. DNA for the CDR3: TGCGCCAGCAGCTTGCGGGGAAGGGATGAGCAGTTCTTC. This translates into CASSLRGRDEQFF.

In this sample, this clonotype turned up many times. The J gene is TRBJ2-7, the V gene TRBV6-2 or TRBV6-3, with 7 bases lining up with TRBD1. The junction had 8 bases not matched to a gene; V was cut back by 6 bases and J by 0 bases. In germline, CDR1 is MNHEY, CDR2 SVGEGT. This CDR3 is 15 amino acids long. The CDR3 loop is CASSDDRASSYEQYF. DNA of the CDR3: TGTGCCAGCAGCGACGACAGGGCAAGCTCCTACGAGCAGTACTTC.

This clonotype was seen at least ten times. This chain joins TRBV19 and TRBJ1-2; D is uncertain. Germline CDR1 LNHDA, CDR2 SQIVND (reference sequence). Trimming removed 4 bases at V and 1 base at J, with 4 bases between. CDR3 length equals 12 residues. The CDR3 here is CASSSSNYGYTF. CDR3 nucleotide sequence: TGTGCCAGTAGTAGCAGTAACTATGGCTACACCTTC.